The entry below describes one TCR beta chain. TCRdb keeps only in-frame clones here, not all; method: immunoSEQ multiplex PCR. The data hold 100,000 to 150,000 clones, with roughly nine tenths observed a single time. This entry comes from a study of T cell responses to AZD1222 COVID-19 vaccine. This CDR3 region has 13 residues. Germline-derived CDR1 and CDR2 are SQVTM and ANQGSEA. Unmatched junction bases numbered 8, after V lost 8 bases and J lost 6 bases. The sequenced sample was peripheral blood, obtained on day 0 of AZD1222 vaccination. This TCR came from an adult in good health. The chain is built from TRBV29-1 and TRBJ2-1; TRBD2 aligns across 9 bases. CDR3 DNA: TGCAGCTCCGGGACTAGCCTTGCCAATGAGCAGTTCTTC. Its translation is CSSGTSLANEQFF.